This T cell receptor (beta chain) was recovered during a study of T-cell reconstitution after alpha-beta-depleted transplantation in children. Study-wide findings and caveats: Where alpha-beta T cells came from about two months after transplant was reportedly several hundred expanded graft clones. For some patients, TCRbeta diversity was high at day 60 because of recipient T cells and thymic progenitors that survived. It was newly produced T cells that mostly accounted for T-cell counts and diversity one year after transplant.

The TCRbeta library was prepared with unique molecular identifiers. Using its own MiXCR run on the PCR reads, TCRdb lists one record per CDR3 protein. The table includes about 230,000 distinct CDR3 sequences, approximately 11% detected once. This clonotype was picked up many times. Its antigen is currently unknown. CDR3 length: 12 amino acids. V lost 1 base and J 12 bases, leaving 12 bases between the germline ends. Germline-derived CDR1 and CDR2 are SGHTA and FQGNSA. The receptor's source is a child younger than two with acute myeloid leukemia, due to receive a stem cell transplant. The sequenced sample was PBMCs, obtained before TCRalphabeta/CD19-depleted stem cell transplant. The chain combines TRBV7-2 with TRBJ1-2; D may be TRBD1 (5 bases). The CDR3 sequence is CASSLDGTYNTF. CDR3 sequence (DNA): TGTGCCAGCAGCTTAGATGGGACTTACAACACCTTC.